This T cell receptor (beta chain) emerged from a study of vaccination and CD4 T cells after COVID-19. About the study: For post-vaccine samples, collection took place a median around 72 days after dose two, ranging from 14 to 241.

Described treatment: approximately 10-day PBMC culture with coronavirus spike peptide pools or control peptides (ViraFEST assay). A note on this clonotype: Its antigen is as yet unknown.

Trimming cost V 1 base and J 10 bases, with 6 bases left between them. The CDR3 consists of 10 residues. Germline assignment: CDR1 DFQATT and CDR2 SNEGSKA (reference sequence). Scientists ran DNA taken from cultured CD4+ T cells through the Oncomine TCR Beta short-read assay for sequencing. It was cultured CD4+ T cells from which genomic DNA was extracted. TCRdb re-called the PCR reads through MiXCR, storing one row per CDR3 protein. The table includes over 8,500 distinct CDR3 sequences, approximately 67% detected once. The sample in question was CD4+ T cells from blood, cultured in vitro, obtained before SARS-CoV-2 vaccination. The TCR sequence derives from a human donor who had recovered from COVID-19. The V call is TRBV20-1, the J call TRBJ2-3, with a possible D match to TRBD2 (6 bases). The CDR3 protein is CSARGRAQYF. The CDR3 DNA is TGCAGTGCTAGAGGGAGGGCGCAGTATTTT.